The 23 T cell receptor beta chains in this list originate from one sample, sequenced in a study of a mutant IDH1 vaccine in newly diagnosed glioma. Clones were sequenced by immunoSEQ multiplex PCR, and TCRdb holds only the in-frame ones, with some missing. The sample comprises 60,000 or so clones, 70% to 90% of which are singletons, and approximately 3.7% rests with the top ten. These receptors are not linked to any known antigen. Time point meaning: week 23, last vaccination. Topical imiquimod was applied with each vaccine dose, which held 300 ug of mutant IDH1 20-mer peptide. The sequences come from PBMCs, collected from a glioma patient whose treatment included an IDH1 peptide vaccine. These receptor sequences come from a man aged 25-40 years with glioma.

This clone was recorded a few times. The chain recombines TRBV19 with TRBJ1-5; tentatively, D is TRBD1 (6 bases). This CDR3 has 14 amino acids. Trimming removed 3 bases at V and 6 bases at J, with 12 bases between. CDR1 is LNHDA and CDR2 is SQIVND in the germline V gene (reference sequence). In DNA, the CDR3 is TGTGCCAGTAGTATCTGGGGGGCGAGTCAGCCCCAGCATTTT. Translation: CASSIWGASQPQHF.

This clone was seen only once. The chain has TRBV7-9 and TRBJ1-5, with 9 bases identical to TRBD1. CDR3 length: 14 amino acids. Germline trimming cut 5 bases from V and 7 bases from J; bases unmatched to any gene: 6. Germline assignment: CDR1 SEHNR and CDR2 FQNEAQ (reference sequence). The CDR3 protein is CASSRQGEGQPQHF. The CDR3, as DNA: TGTGCCAGCAGCCGACAGGGGGAAGGACAGCCCCAGCATTTT.

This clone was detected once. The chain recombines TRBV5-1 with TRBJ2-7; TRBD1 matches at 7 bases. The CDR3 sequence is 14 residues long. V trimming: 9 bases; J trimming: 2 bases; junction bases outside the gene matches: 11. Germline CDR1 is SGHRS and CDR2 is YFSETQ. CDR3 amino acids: CATSPGTATYEQYF. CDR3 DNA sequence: TGCGCCACCTCCCCGGGGACAGCTACCTACGAGCAGTACTTC.

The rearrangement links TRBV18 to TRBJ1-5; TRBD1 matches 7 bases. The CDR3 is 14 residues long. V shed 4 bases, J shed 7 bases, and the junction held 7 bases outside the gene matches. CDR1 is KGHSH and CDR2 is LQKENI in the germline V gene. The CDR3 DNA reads TGTGCCAGCTCACTCGGACAGGCGAGACAGCCCCAGCATTTT. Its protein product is CASSLGQARQPQHF.

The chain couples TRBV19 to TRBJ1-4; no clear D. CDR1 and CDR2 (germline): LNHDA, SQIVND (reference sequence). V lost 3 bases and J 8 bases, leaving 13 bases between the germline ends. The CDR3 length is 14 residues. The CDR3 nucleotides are TGTGCCAGTAGTATGCTCGGGAAAACCGAAAAACTGTTTTTT. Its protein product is CASSMLGKTEKLFF.

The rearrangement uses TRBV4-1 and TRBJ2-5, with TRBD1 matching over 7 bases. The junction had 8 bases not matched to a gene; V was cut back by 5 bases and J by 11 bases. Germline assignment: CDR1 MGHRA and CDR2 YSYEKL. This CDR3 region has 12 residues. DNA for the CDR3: TGCGCCAGCAGCGGGACAGTACAAGAGCAGTACTTC. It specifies CASSGTVQEQYF.

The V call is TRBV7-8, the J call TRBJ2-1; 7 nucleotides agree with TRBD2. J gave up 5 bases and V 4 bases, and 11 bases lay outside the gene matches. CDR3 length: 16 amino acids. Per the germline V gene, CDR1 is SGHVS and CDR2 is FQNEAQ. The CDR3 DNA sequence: TGTGCCAGCAGCTCGGATCGGGCTAGCGGAAACAATGAGCAGTTCTTC. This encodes CASSSDRASGNNEQFF.

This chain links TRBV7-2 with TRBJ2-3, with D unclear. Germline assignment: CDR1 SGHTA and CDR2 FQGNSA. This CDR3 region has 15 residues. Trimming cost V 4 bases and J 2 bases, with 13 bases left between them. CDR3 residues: CASSSPRRTTDTQYF. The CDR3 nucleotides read TGTGCCAGCAGCTCCCCCAGGCGTACCACAGATACGCAGTATTTT.

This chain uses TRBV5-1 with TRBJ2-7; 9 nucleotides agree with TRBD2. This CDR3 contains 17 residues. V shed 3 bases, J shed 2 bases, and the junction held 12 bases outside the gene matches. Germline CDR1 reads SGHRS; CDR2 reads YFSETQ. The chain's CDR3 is CASSSTGRGGPPYEQYF. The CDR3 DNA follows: TGCGCCAGCAGCTCCACGGGGCGGGGGGGACCTCCCTACGAGCAGTACTTC.

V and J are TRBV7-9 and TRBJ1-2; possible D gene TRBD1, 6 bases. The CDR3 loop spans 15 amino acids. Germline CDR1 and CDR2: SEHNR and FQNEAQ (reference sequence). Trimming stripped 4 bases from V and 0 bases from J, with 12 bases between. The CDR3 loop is CASSSTGQANYGYTF. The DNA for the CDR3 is TGTGCCAGCAGCTCGACAGGACAAGCTAACTATGGCTACACCTTC.

The CDR3 sequence is CASSIADYGYTF. The DNA for the CDR3 is TGCGCCAGCAGCATCGCAGACTATGGCTACACCTTC. The V gene is TRBV5-1, the J gene TRBJ1-2; D is unresolved. V dropped 4 bases and J dropped 3 bases, with 7 bases sitting between them. CDR3 length: 12 amino acids. CDR1 and CDR2 from the germline V gene are SGHRS and YFSETQ.

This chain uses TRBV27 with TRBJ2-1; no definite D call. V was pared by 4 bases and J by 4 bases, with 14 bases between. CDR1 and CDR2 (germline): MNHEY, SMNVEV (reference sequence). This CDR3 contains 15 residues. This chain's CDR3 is CASSSATASYNEQFF. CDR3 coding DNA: TGTGCCAGCAGTTCGGCAACTGCATCATACAATGAGCAGTTCTTC.

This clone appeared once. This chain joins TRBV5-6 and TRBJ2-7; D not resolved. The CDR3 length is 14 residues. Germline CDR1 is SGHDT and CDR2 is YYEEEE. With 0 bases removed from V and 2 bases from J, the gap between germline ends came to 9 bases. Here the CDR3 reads CASSLGVITYEQYF. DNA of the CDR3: TGTGCCAGCAGCTTGGGAGTCATCACCTACGAGCAGTACTTC.

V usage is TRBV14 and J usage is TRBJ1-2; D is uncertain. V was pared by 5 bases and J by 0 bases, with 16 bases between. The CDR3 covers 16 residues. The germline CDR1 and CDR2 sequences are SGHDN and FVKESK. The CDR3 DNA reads TGTGCCAGCAGCGTTTGGAGCAGGCCTTCTAACTATGGCTACACCTTC. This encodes CASSVWSRPSNYGYTF.

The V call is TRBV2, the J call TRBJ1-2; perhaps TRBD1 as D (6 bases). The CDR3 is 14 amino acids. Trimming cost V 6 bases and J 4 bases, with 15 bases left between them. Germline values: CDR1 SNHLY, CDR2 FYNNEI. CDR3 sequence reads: CASSLTGSAYGYTF. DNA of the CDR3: TGTGCCAGCAGCTTGACAGGATCGGCCTATGGCTACACCTTC.

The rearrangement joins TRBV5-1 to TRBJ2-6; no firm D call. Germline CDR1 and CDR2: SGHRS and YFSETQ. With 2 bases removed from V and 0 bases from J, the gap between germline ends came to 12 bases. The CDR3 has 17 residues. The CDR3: CASSLKVRSSGANVLTF. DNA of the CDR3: TGCGCCAGCAGCTTAAAGGTCCGGAGCTCTGGGGCCAACGTCCTGACTTTC.

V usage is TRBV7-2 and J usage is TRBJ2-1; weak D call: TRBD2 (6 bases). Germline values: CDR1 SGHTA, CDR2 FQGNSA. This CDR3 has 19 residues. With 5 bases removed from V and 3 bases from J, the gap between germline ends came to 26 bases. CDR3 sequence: CASSPWGVAGKNYYNEQFF. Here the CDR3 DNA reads TGTGCCAGCAGCCCATGGGGGGTAGCAGGGAAAAACTACTACAATGAGCAGTTCTTC. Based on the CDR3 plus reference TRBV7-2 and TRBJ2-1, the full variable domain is GAGVSQSPSNKVTEKGKDVELRCDPISGHTALYWYRQSLGQGLEFLIYFQGNSAPDKSGLPSDRFSAERTGGSVSTLTIQRTQQEDSAVYLCASSPWGVAGKNYYNEQFFGPGTRLTVL.

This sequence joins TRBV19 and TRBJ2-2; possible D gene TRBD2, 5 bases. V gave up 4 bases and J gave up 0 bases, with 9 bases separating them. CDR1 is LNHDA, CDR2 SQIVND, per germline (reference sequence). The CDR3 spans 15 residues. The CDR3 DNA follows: TGTGCCAGTAGTAAGGACTTTTCGAACACCGGGGAGCTGTTTTTT. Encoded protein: CASSKDFSNTGELFF.

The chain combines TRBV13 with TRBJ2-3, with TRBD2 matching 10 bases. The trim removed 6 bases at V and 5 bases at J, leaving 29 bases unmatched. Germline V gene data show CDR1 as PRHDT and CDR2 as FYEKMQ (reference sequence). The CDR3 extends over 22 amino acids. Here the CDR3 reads CASSLRGAGGPTGKNGRDTQYF. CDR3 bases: TGTGCCAGCAGTCTCAGGGGAGCGGGGGGGCCCACCGGTAAGAATGGCAGAGATACGCAGTATTTT.

CDR3 protein: CASSSDLYSGNTIYF. CDR3 nucleotide sequence: TGTGCCAGCAGCTCGGACCTCTACTCTGGAAACACCATATATTTT. The chain joins TRBV5-5 to TRBJ1-3, with D hard to call. With 3 bases removed from V and 0 bases from J, the gap between germline ends came to 10 bases. Germline-derived CDR1 and CDR2 are SGHKS and YYEKEE (reference sequence). This CDR3 region has 15 residues.

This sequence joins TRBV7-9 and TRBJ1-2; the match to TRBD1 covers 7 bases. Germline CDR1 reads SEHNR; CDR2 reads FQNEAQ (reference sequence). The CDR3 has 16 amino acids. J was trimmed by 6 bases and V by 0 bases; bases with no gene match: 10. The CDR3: CASSLALHRGENGYTF. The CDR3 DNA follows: TGTGCCAGCAGCTTAGCGCTACACAGGGGAGAGAATGGCTACACCTTC. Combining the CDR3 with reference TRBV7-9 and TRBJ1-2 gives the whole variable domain DTGVSQNPRHKITKRGQNVTFRCDPISEHNRLYWYRQTLGQGPEFLTYFQNEAQLEKSRLLSDRFSAERPKGSFSTLEIQRTEQGDSAMYLCASSLALHRGENGYTFGSGTRLTVV.

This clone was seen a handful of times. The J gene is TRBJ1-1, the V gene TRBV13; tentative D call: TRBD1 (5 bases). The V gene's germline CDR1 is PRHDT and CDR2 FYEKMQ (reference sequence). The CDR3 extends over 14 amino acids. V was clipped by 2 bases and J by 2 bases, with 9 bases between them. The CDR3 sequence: CASSLQGVNTEAFF. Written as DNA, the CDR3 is TGTGCCAGCAGCTTACAAGGGGTTAACACTGAAGCTTTCTTT.

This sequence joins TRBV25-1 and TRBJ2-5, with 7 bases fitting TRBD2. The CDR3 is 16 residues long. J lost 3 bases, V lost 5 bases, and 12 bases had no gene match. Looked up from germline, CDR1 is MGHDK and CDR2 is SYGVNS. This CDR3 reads CASSKRDYYSKETQYF. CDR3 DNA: TGTGCCAGCAGTAAAAGGGACTATTATAGTAAAGAGACCCAGTACTTC.